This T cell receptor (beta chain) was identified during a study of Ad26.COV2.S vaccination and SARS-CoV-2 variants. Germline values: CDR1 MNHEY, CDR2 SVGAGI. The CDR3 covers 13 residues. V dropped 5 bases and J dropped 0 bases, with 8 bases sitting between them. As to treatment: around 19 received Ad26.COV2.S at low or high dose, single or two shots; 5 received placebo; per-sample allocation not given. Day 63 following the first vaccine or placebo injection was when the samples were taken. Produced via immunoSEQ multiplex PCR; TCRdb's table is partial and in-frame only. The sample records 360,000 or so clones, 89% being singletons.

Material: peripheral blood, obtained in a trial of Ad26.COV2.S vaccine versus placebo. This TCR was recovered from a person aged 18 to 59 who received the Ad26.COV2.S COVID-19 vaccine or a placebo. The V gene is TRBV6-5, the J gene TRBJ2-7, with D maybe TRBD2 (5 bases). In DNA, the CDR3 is TGTGCCAGCAGTCCACGGGGCTCCTACGAGCAGTACTTC. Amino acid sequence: CASSPRGSYEQYF.